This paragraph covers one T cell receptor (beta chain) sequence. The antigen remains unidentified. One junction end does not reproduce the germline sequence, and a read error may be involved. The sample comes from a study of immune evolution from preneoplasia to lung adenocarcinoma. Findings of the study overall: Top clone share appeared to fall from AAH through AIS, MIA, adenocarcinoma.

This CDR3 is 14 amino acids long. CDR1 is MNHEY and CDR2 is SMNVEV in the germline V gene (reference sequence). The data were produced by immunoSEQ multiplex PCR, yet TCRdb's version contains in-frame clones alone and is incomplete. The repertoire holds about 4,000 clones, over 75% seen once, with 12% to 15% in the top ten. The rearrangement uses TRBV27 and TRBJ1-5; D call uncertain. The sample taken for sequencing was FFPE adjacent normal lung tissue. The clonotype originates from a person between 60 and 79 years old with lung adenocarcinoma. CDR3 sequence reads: CASRLSVSNQLQHF. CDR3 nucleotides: TGTGCCAGCCGATTATCGGTGAGCAATCAGCTCCAGCATTTT.